This is a list of T cell receptor beta chains from one sample in a study of shared clonotypes between healthy human individuals. Clones were read by immunoSEQ multiplex PCR, and TCRdb kept only the in-frame ones, dropping some. The table lists 1 million to 1.2 million clones, approximately 75% of them singletons. Sequencing used memory CD4+ T cells from PBMCs. Receptors originate from a man younger than 35 in good health. Some clones in this sample may be carry-over from other donors' samples. The CDR3 runs from the conserved cysteine through the conserved F or W. A D gene is named only where the DNA matches it firmly. Clone size is stated in some rows and not others, as once, few, many or a class when expanded.

v_call	clone_size	d_call	j_call	cdr3_nt	cdr3_aa
TRBV19	NA	TRBD1	TRBJ1-2	TGTGCCAGTACTGGACAGGGGGCCCCTCACTATGGCTACACCTTC	CASTGQGAPHYGYTF
TRBV11-3	NA	TRBD2	TRBJ2-2	TGTGCCAGCAGCGCGACTAGCCCCGGGGAGCTGTTTTTT	CASSATSPGELFF
TRBV4-1	NA	TRBD1	TRBJ2-3	TGCGCCAGCAGCCAAGATCCTCCACGACAGGGACAAGATACGCAGTATTTT	CASSQDPPRQGQDTQYF
TRBV15	NA	TRBD1	TRBJ2-4	TGTGCCACCAGCAGAGACCAGACAGGGAAAATTCAGTACTTC	CATSRDQTGKIQYF
TRBV7-6	NA	TRBD2	TRBJ2-1	TGTGCCAGCAGCTTAGCGGGGACTAGCGTTAACAATGAGCAGTTCTTC	CASSLAGTSVNNEQFF
TRBV5-1	NA	TRBD2	TRBJ2-3	TGCGCCAGCAGCCCTGGCTCTAGCGGGTCCACAGATACGCAGTATTTT	CASSPGSSGSTDTQYF
TRBV29-1	few	NA	TRBJ1-2	TGCAGCGTTGCGTCCTATGGCTACACCTTC	CSVASYGYTF
TRBV7-3	NA	NA	TRBJ2-3	TGTGCCAGCAGCCCCCAATTATCCCGGGCGGGCGCAGATACGCAGTATTTT	CASSPQLSRAGADTQYF
TRBV28	NA	NA	TRBJ1-2	TGTGCCAGCAGGGAGACAGCCCTCTATGGCTACACCTTC	CASRETALYGYTF
TRBV10-3	NA	NA	TRBJ2-2	TGTGCCATCAGGGGTTTAGGGTCACTGAACACCGGGGAGCTGTTTTTT	CAIRGLGSLNTGELFF
TRBV7-9	NA	NA	TRBJ2-1	TGTGCCAGCAGGCCCGGTTCCGGGGCTTACAATGAGCAGTTCTTC	CASRPGSGAYNEQFF